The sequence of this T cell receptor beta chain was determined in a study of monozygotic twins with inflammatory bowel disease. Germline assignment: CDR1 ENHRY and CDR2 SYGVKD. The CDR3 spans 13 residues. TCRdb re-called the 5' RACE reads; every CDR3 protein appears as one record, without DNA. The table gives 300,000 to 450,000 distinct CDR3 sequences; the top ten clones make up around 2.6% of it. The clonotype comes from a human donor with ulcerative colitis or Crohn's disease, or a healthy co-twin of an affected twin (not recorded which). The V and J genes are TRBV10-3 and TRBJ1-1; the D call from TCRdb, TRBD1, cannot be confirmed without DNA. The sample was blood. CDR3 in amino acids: CAITGTENTEAFF.